This TCR beta chain comes out of a study of cytomegalovirus exposure and HLA in healthy donors. Study-wide points: Some highly shared sequence variants likely arose as a pipeline artifact.

To note about this clone: The antigen is not known.

As for the donors, each was a healthy bone marrow donor. PCR involved 60 Vbeta and 13 Jbeta primers. Repertoires were generated with immunoSEQ multiplex PCR, while TCRdb's copy carries only in-frame clones and drops some. The table lists 80,000 to 100,000 clones, under 75% of them singletons. The sample consisted of PBMCs. This clonotype was obtained from a female donor in good health and CMV-seronegative.

The CDR3 DNA follows: TGTGCCAGCAGCCCAAGGAGAGATTCACCCCTCCACTTT. This sequence encodes CASSPRRDSPLHF. The chain combines TRBV5-6 with TRBJ1-6; D unresolved. Between the trimmed V and J ends, which lost 4 bases and 8 bases, there was a span of 10 bases. Germline assignment: CDR1 SGHDT and CDR2 YYEEEE. This CDR3 spans 13 amino acids. Drawing the rest from reference TRBV5-6 and TRBJ1-6, the complete variable domain is DAGVTQSPTHLIKTRGQQVTLRCSPKSGHDTVSWYQQALGQGPQFIFQYYEEEERQRGNFPDRFSGHQFPNYSSELNVNALLLGDSALYLCASSPRRDSPLHFGNGTRLTVT.